These 29 T cell receptor beta chains came from one sample sequenced in a study of CD4 T cells in relation to SARS-CoV-2 and coronaviruses. No antigen has been assigned to these receptors. Before the COVID-19 pandemic, during about 2011-2019, CD4+ T cells were taken from unexposed donors. Isolation of CD4+ T cells took place after approximately eleven days in culture. The table came from immunoSEQ multiplex PCR; TCRdb's copy has only in-frame clones and leaves some out. The table has roughly 17,000 clones, roughly 77% seen once. Sample: CD4+ T cells from PBMCs, cultured in vitro. The receptors were gathered from a human donor in good health.

This clone was seen a handful of times. CDR3 coding DNA: TGCAGCGTCGCTATCCCGGGACAGGGAAGTAGCGAGCAGTACTTC. It translates to CSVAIPGQGSSEQYF. The genes are TRBV29-1 and TRBJ2-7; 9 bases line up with TRBD1. This CDR3 contains 15 residues. CDR1 and CDR2 (germline): SQVTM, ANQGSEA. V was clipped by 6 bases and J by 6 bases; unmatched bases: 15.

The CDR3 bases are TGTGCCAGCTCACCACGGACAGGAGGCCAAGAGACCCAGTACTTC. This encodes CASSPRTGGQETQYF. The rearrangement uses TRBV18 and TRBJ2-5, with 7 bases that match TRBD1. The CDR3 spans 15 residues. V dropped 1 base and J dropped 1; count of bases not matched to a gene: 3. Germline V CDR1 and CDR2: KGHSH, LQKENI.

The rearrangement links TRBV3-1 (or the pseudogene TRBV3-2) to TRBJ1-5, with TRBD1 matching 10 bases. This CDR3 has 15 amino acids. Germline values: CDR1 LGHDT, CDR2 YNNKEL (reference sequence). V dropped 4 bases and J dropped 7; count of bases not matched to a gene: 7. The CDR3 reads CASSRGTGVGQPQHF. CDR3 nucleotide sequence: TGTGCCAGCAGCCGTGGGACAGGGGTGGGACAGCCCCAGCATTTT.

The chain has TRBV5-5 and TRBJ2-1; D gene ambiguous. Trimming removed 0 bases at V and 0 bases at J, with 16 bases between. The CDR3 is 18 residues long. Germline V CDR1 and CDR2: SGHKS, YYEKEE (reference sequence). Here the CDR3 DNA reads TGTGCCAGCAGCTTGGCCGCGGTTGGGTTAAGCTCCTACAATGAGCAGTTCTTC. It yields the protein CASSLAAVGLSSYNEQFF.

As regards this clone: A read error may produce the germline difference seen at one junction end. V usage is TRBV6-5 and J usage is TRBJ2-6; D unresolved. The germline CDR1 and CDR2 sequences are MNHEY and SVGAGI. The CDR3 is 15 amino acids. This chain's CDR3 is CASSRSSPWANVLTF. In DNA, the CDR3 is TGTGCCAGCAGCCGGAGTTCCCCTTGGGCAAACGTCCTGACTTTC.

The CDR3 region has the DNA TGTGCCGCTCATCCGGAGGGACGCCAAGAGACCCAGTACTTC. Amino acids: CAAHPEGRQETQYF. The rearrangement links TRBV2 to TRBJ2-5, with D maybe TRBD2 (6 bases). The germline V gene has CDR1 SNHLY and CDR2 FYNNEI. Between the trimmed V and J ends, which lost 11 bases and 1 base, there was a span of 17 bases. This CDR3 is 14 amino acids long.

V gene TRBV15 combines with J gene TRBJ1-6, with D hard to call. The CDR3 consists of 14 residues. Deletions cut 3 bases from V and 9 bases from J, with 12 bases between. CDR1 is LNHNV and CDR2 is YYDKDF in the germline V gene (reference sequence). CDR3 sequence reads: CATSSLPGGSPLHF. The CDR3 DNA is TGTGCCACCAGCAGTCTGCCGGGAGGTTCACCCCTCCACTTT.

The V call is TRBV12-3 or TRBV12-4, the J call TRBJ2-2; D is unresolved. This CDR3 spans 13 amino acids. The ends were cut back, 5 bases at V and 7 bases at J, with 11 bases in the middle. Written as DNA, the CDR3 is TGTGCCAGCAGTACAATGAGTGGCGGGGAGCTGTTTTTT. Its protein is CASSTMSGGELFF.

The genes are TRBV6-5 and TRBJ1-4, with a weak D call TRBD1 (5 bases). The CDR3 contains 15 residues. Per germline, CDR1 MNHEY and CDR2 SVGAGI. Trimming pared 6 bases from V and 1 base from J, leaving 12 bases between. CDR3 in DNA: TGTGCCAGCAGCCCAGGACACGGAACTAATGAAAAACTGTTTTTT. This translates into CASSPGHGTNEKLFF.

This chain joins TRBV24-1 and TRBJ2-7, with D perhaps TRBD1 or TRBD2 (5 bases each). Germline loops: CDR1 KGHDR, CDR2 SFDVKD. V lost 4 bases and J lost 9, with 18 bases in between. The CDR3 covers 14 residues. This CDR3 reads CATSDPAQGRGQYF. The CDR3 DNA reads as TGTGCCACCAGTGACCCCGCCCAGGGTCGGGGGCAGTACTTC.

The V gene is TRBV30, the J gene TRBJ2-1; 9 bases line up with TRBD2. The ends lost 0 bases at V and 0 bases at J; junction bases unmatched: 12. Germline CDR1 is GTSNPN and CDR2 is SVGIG (reference sequence). The CDR3 is 19 amino acids. CDR3 sequence: CAWSVIGAGGPSSYNEQFF. DNA of the CDR3: TGTGCCTGGAGTGTAATCGGGGCGGGAGGGCCGAGCTCCTACAATGAGCAGTTCTTC. Using reference TRBV30 and TRBJ2-1 for the parts outside the CDR3, the full variable domain is SQTIHQWPATLVQPVGSPLSLECTVEGTSNPNLYWYRQAAGRGLQLLFYSVGIGQISSEVPQNLSASRPQDRQFILSSKKLLLSDSGFYLCAWSVIGAGGPSSYNEQFFGPGTRLTVL.

The table lists this clone with a few counts. For the CDR3, the DNA is TGTGCCAGCAGCTTATTTGATGGAGAGACCCAGTACTTC. Amino acid sequence: CASSLFDGETQYF. The gene calls are TRBV7-9 and TRBJ2-5, with D uncertain. The germline V gene has CDR1 SEHNR and CDR2 FQNEAQ (reference sequence). The CDR3 sequence is 13 residues long. The ends were cut back, 2 bases at V and 4 bases at J, with 8 bases in the middle.

This rearrangement joins TRBV5-1 to TRBJ2-5, with 9 bases lining up with TRBD2. Germline V lookup: CDR1 SGHRS, CDR2 YFSETQ. V was clipped by 2 bases and J by 2 bases; unmatched bases: 7. This CDR3 region has 16 residues. The CDR3 region has the DNA TGCGCCAGCAGCTTTCAAGGGCTAGCGGGACAAGAGACCCAGTACTTC. This encodes CASSFQGLAGQETQYF.

This clone was detected only a few times. The J gene is TRBJ1-3, the V gene TRBV4-1, with D possibly matching TRBD1 (6 bases). Germline-derived CDR1 and CDR2 are MGHRA and YSYEKL. The CDR3 consists of 14 residues. V was pared by 1 base and J by 7 bases, with 11 bases between. The CDR3 here is CASSQAEGGNTIYF. The CDR3 DNA reads TGCGCCAGCAGCCAAGCGGAAGGGGGGAACACCATATATTTT.

The chain has TRBV6-1 and TRBJ2-1; D remains unclear. The CDR3 is made up of 11 amino acids. Trimming removed 2 bases from V and 10 bases from J, with 6 bases in between. Germline V gene data show CDR1 as MNHNS and CDR2 as SASEGT. In DNA form, the CDR3 reads TGTGCCAGCAGTGAATACGAAGAGCAGTTCTTC. Its translation: CASSEYEEQFF.

The chain has TRBV7-3 and TRBJ2-5, with 11 positions matching TRBD1. V dropped 5 bases and J dropped 1; count of bases not matched to a gene: 6. The germline V gene encodes CDR1 SGHTA and CDR2 FQGTGA. The CDR3 extends over 16 amino acids. For the CDR3, the DNA is TGTGCCAGCAGCCGACACGGGACAGGGGGCCAAGAGACCCAGTACTTC. It codes for CASSRHGTGGQETQYF. Complete variable domain (other parts from reference TRBV7-3 and TRBJ2-5): GAGVSQTPSNKVTEKGKYVELRCDPISGHTALYWYRQSLGQGPEFLIYFQGTGAADDSGLPNDRFFAVRPEGSVSTLKIQRTERGDSAVYLCASSRHGTGGQETQYFGPGTRLLVL.

CDR3: CASSVGGHLTNYGYTF. The CDR3 region has the DNA TGTGCCAGCAGCGTGGGGGGACATCTTACTAACTATGGCTACACCTTC. The V gene is TRBV7-9, the J gene TRBJ1-2; the D gene is possibly TRBD1 (6 bases). Per germline, CDR1 SEHNR and CDR2 FQNEAQ (reference sequence). V dropped 5 bases and J dropped 0 bases, with 16 bases sitting between them. CDR3 length: 16 residues.

This chain uses TRBV6-1 with TRBJ2-5; 10 bases fit TRBD1. V shed 3 bases and J 4 bases; nucleotides not matched to a gene: 5. The CDR3 spans 15 residues. Germline lookup yields CDR1 MNHNS and CDR2 SASEGT. The CDR3 nucleotides are TGTGCCAGCAGTGACCAGACAGGGGGCGCAGAGACCCAGTACTTC. This translates into CASSDQTGGAETQYF.

The gene calls are TRBV18 and TRBJ1-1; D may be TRBD1 (5 bases). This CDR3 contains 14 residues. Per the germline V gene, CDR1 is KGHSH and CDR2 is LQKENI. V was clipped by 2 bases and J by 4 bases, with 11 bases between them. CDR3 sequence reads: CASSPGAAVTEAFF. CDR3 nucleotide sequence: TGTGCCAGCTCACCAGGGGCGGCTGTCACTGAAGCTTTCTTT.

This clone was recorded once. The V gene is TRBV9, the J gene TRBJ2-2; maybe TRBD1 (5 bases). V gave up 4 bases and J gave up 2 bases, with 15 bases separating them. Germline CDR1 SGDLS, CDR2 YYNGEE. The length of the CDR3 is 16 residues. This CDR3 reads CASSPRLRGNTGELFF. The CDR3 DNA reads TGTGCCAGCAGCCCCCGTTTAAGGGGAAACACCGGGGAGCTGTTTTTT.

Only a few counts were recorded for this clone. This chain connects TRBV10-3 to TRBJ2-2; the D call may be TRBD1 or TRBD2 (5 bases each). Germline CDR1 reads ENHRY; CDR2 reads SYGVKD. V was shortened by 0 bases and J by 0 bases, with 11 bases between the two germline ends. There are 17 residues in the CDR3. In nucleotides, the CDR3 is TGTGCCATCAGTGAGTCTCTCCAGGGACCGAACACCGGGGAGCTGTTTTTT. Translating gives CAISESLQGPNTGELFF.

The J gene is TRBJ1-6, the V gene TRBV30, with D possibly matching TRBD1 (6 bases). Trimming shortened V by 5 bases and J by 5 bases, and 13 bases separated the two germline ends. This CDR3 comprises 14 residues. Germline loops: CDR1 GTSNPN, CDR2 SVGIG (reference sequence). For the CDR3, the DNA is TGTGCCTGGTTAGGACAGTCCAATAATTCACCCCTCCACTTT. It encodes CAWLGQSNNSPLHF. The full variable domain, with the rest looked up from reference TRBV30 and TRBJ1-6, is SQTIHQWPATLVQPVGSPLSLECTVEGTSNPNLYWYRQAAGRGLQLLFYSVGIGQISSEVPQNLSASRPQDRQFILSSKKLLLSDSGFYLCAWLGQSNNSPLHFGNGTRLTVT.

This rearrangement joins TRBV28 to TRBJ1-2, with 8 nucleotides matching TRBD1. Losses at the gene ends were 5 bases for V and 4 bases for J; bases not matched to a gene: 9. Germline assignment: CDR1 MDHEN and CDR2 SYDVKM. This CDR3 is built from 15 residues. As DNA, the CDR3 is TGTGCCAGCAGTCTCGGACAGGGTGTAGCCTATGGCTACACCTTC. Amino acid sequence: CASSLGQGVAYGYTF.

The chain recombines TRBV5-1 with TRBJ2-2; D is perhaps TRBD2 (6 bases). The germline V gene has CDR1 SGHRS and CDR2 YFSETQ. The CDR3 spans 15 residues. Between the trimmed V and J ends, which lost 1 base and 3 bases, there was a span of 10 bases. This CDR3 reads CASSLTGDDTGELFF. The CDR3 nucleotides are TGCGCCAGCAGCTTGACGGGAGACGACACCGGGGAGCTGTTTTTT.

This chain connects TRBV7-9 to TRBJ1-3; D is unresolved. Per the germline V gene, CDR1 is SEHNR and CDR2 is FQNEAQ (reference sequence). Trimming left V 1 base short and J 9 bases short, with 16 bases between. The CDR3 totals 15 residues. CDR3 DNA sequence: TGTGCCAGCAGCTTAGGTGGCCGGACGGCGGGCACCATATATTTT. Translating gives CASSLGGRTAGTIYF.

This clone is a singleton in its sample. The chain joins TRBV18 to TRBJ2-3; no clear D gene. In germline, CDR1 is KGHSH, CDR2 LQKENI. The CDR3 runs to 13 residues. The V and J ends lost 0 bases and 2 bases respectively, with 3 bases between them. The CDR3 spells CASSPPFTDTQYF. CDR3 DNA sequence: TGTGCCAGCTCACCACCTTTCACAGATACGCAGTATTTT.

The chain joins TRBV11-3 to TRBJ1-3; D is unresolved. Trimming stripped 3 bases from V and 1 base from J, with 10 bases between. This CDR3 contains 15 residues. The germline V gene encodes CDR1 SGHNT and CDR2 YENEEA. The CDR3 is CASSFQSGSGNTIYF. In DNA form, the CDR3 reads TGTGCCAGCAGCTTCCAGTCGGGTTCTGGAAACACCATATATTTT.

This rearrangement joins TRBV5-1 to TRBJ2-2; no clear D. V was cut by 2 bases and J by 6 bases, with 8 bases left in between. CDR1 and CDR2 (germline): SGHRS, YFSETQ. The CDR3 sequence is 13 residues long. The CDR3 reads CASSFDPPGELFF. CDR3 bases: TGCGCCAGCAGCTTTGATCCACCCGGGGAGCTGTTTTTT.

The V call is TRBV11-3, the J call TRBJ2-7; TRBD2 might be the D (6 bases). Germline CDR1 and CDR2: SGHNT and YENEEA. The CDR3 has 14 amino acids. The CDR3 reads CPLKVGQGGYEQYF. CDR3 DNA sequence: TGTCCCCTCAAGGTGGGTCAGGGAGGCTACGAGCAGTACTTC.